A single TCR beta chain is shown here with its context. What it binds is not known. Assay used: immunoSEQ multiplex PCR; TCRdb lists only in-frame clones, some missing. The sample contains 45,000 to 55,000 clones, roughly three quarters of which appear only once. This specimen belongs to a study of STAT5B mutations in CD4+ large granular lymphocyte leukemia. Findings and limits, study-wide: Compared with healthy controls (2/35), patient top clones favored TRBV06 (8/27).

Germline V lookup: CDR1 SGHVS, CDR2 FQNEAQ. The CDR3 consists of 13 residues. V was pared by 1 base and J by 10 bases, with 4 bases of the junction left unmatched. This receptor was identified in a human donor in good health. The chain is built from TRBV7-8 and TRBJ1-1; 9 bases are a match to TRBD1. The sequencing input was CD4+ T cells from blood buffy coats. CDR3 sequence reads: CASSLVQGAGAFF. CDR3 nucleotide sequence: TGTGCCAGCAGCTTAGTACAGGGGGCGGGAGCTTTCTTT.